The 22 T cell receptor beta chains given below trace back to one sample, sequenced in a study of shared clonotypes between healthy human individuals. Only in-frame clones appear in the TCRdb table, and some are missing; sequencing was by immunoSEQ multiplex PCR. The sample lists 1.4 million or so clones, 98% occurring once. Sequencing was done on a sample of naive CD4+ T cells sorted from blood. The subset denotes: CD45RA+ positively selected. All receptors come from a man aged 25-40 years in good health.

CDR3 residues: CASSFPAGNEQYF. In DNA form, the CDR3 reads TGTGCCAGCAGTTTCCCCGCGGGGAACGAGCAGTACTTC. The V gene is TRBV27, the J gene TRBJ2-7, with D maybe TRBD2 (6 bases). V was pared by 3 bases and J by 5 bases, with 11 bases between. Germline assignment: CDR1 MNHEY and CDR2 SMNVEV (reference sequence). This CDR3 is 13 amino acids long.

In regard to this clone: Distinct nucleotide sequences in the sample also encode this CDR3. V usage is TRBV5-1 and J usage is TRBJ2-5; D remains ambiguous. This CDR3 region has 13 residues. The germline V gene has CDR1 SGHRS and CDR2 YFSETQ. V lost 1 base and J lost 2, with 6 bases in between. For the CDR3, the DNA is TGCGCCAGCAGCTTGACAGAACAAGAGACCCAGTACTTC. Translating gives CASSLTEQETQYF.

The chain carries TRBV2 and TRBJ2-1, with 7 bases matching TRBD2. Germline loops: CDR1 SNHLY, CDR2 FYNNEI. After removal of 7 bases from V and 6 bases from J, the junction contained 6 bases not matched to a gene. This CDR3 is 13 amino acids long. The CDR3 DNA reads TGTGCCAGCACCCTCGGGACTACCAATGAGCAGTTCTTC. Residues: CASTLGTTNEQFF.

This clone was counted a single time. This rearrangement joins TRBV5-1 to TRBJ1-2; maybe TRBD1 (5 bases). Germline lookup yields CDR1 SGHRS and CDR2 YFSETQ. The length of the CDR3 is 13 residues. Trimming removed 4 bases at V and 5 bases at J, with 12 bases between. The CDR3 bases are TGCGCCAGCAGCCGGGACGGGAGTTATGGCTACACCTTC. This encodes CASSRDGSYGYTF. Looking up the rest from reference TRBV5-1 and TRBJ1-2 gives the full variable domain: KAGVTQTPRYLIKTRGQQVTLSCSPISGHRSVSWYQQTPGQGLQFLFEYFSETQRNKGNFPGRFSGRQFSNSRSEMNVSTLELGDSALYLCASSRDGSYGYTFGSGTRLTVV.

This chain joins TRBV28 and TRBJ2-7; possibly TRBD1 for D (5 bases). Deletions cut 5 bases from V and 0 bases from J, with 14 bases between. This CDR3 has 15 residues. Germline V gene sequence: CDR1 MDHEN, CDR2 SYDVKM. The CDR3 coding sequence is TGTGCCAGCAGTCCCCCGGCAGGGTTCTCCTACGAGCAGTACTTC. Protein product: CASSPPAGFSYEQYF.

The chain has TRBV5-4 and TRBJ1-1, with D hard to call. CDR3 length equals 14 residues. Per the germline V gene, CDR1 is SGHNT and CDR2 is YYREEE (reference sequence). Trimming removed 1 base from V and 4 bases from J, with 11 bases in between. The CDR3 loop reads CASSLRDSLTEAFF. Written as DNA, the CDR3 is TGTGCCAGCAGCTTGAGGGATTCCCTCACTGAAGCTTTCTTT.

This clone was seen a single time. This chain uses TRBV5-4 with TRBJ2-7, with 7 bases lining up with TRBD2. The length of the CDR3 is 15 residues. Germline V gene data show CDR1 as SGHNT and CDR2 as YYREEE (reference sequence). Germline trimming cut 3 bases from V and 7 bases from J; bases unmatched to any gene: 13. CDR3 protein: CASSSKGSSGGEQYF. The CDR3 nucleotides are TGTGCCAGCAGCTCCAAGGGTTCCTCCGGGGGGGAGCAGTACTTC.

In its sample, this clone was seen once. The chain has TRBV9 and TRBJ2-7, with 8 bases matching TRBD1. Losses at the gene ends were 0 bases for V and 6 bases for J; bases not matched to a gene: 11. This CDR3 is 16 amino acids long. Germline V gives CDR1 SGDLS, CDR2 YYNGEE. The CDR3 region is CASSVGSGGALGEQYF. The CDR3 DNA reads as TGTGCCAGCAGCGTAGGATCAGGGGGCGCTTTGGGCGAGCAGTACTTC.

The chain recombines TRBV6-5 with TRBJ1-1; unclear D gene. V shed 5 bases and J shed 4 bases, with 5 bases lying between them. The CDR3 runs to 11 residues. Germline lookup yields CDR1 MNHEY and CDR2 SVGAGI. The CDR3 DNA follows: TGTGCCAGCAGTGACTTCACTGAAGCTTTCTTT. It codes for CASSDFTEAFF.

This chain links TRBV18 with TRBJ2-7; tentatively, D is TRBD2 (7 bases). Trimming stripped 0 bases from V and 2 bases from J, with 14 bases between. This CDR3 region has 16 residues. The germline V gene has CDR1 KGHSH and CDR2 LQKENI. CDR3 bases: TGTGCCAGCTCACCACCGCGGGGGCAGGATCCCTACGAGCAGTACTTC. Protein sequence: CASSPPRGQDPYEQYF. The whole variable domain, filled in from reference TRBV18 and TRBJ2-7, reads NAGVMQNPRHLVRRRGQEARLRCSPMKGHSHVYWYRQLPEEGLKFMVYLQKENIIDESGMPKERFSAEFPKEGPSILRIQQVVRGDSAAYFCASSPPRGQDPYEQYFGPGTRLTVT.

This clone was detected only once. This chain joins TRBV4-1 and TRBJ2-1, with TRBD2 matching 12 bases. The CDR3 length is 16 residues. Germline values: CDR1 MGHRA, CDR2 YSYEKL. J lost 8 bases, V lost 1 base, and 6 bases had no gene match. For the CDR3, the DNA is TGCGCCAGCAGCCAAGCGGGACTAGCGGGTAACCATGAGCAGTTCTTC. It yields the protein CASSQAGLAGNHEQFF.

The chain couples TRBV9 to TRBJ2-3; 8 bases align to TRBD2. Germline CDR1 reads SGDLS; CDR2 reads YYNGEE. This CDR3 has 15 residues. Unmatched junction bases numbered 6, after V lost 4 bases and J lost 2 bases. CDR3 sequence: CASSSPSGYTDTQYF. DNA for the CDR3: TGTGCCAGCAGCAGCCCTAGCGGGTACACAGATACGCAGTATTTT.

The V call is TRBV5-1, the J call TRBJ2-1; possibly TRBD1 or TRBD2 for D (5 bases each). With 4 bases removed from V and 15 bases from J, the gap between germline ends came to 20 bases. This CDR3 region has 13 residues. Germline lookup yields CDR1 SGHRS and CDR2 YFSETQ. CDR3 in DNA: TGCGCCAGCAGCATTTATAGGGACCAGGATTTGTTCTTC. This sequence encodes CASSIYRDQDLFF.

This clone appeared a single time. The CDR3 DNA follows: TGTGCCAGCAGTGAAACTCAGCGGTCCAGCCTATGGAATGAGCAGTTCTTC. It translates to CASSETQRSSLWNEQFF. This chain links TRBV6-1 with TRBJ2-1, with a tentative D call TRBD2 (5 bases). This CDR3 contains 17 residues. V lost 2 bases to trimming and J lost 7 bases, with 21 bases between them. Per the germline V gene, CDR1 is MNHNS and CDR2 is SASEGT.

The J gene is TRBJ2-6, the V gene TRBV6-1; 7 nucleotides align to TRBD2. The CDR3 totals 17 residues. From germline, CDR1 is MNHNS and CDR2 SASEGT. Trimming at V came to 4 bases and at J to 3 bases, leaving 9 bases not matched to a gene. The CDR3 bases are TGTGCCAGCAGTGCCCCAAGTGGGGGGGTTGGGGCCAACGTCCTGACTTTC. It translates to CASSAPSGGVGANVLTF.

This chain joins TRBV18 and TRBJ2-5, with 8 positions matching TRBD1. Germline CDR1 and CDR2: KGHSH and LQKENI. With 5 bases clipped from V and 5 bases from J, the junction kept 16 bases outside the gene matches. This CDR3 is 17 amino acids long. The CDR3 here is CASSDLPQGATLETQYF. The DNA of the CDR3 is TGTGCCAGCTCAGACTTACCCCAGGGGGCCACATTGGAGACCCAGTACTTC.

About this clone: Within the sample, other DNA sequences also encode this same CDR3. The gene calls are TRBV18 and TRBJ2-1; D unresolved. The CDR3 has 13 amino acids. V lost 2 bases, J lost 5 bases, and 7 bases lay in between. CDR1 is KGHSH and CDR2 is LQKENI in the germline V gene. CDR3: CASSPSPDNEQFF. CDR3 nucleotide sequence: TGTGCCAGCTCACCAAGTCCAGACAATGAGCAGTTCTTC.

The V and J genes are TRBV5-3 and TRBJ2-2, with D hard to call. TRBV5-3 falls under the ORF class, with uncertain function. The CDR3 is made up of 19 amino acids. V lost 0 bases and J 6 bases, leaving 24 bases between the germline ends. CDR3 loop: CARSLGLVQLHYESGELFF. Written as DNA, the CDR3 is TGTGCCAGAAGCTTGGGATTGGTCCAGCTCCATTACGAGTCCGGGGAGCTGTTTTTT.

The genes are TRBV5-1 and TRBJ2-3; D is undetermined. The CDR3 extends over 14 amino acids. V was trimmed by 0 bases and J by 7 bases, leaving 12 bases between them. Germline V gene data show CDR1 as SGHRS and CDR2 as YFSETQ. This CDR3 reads CASSLVGHTNTQYF. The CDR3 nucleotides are TGCGCCAGCAGCTTGGTAGGGCATACAAATACGCAGTATTTT.

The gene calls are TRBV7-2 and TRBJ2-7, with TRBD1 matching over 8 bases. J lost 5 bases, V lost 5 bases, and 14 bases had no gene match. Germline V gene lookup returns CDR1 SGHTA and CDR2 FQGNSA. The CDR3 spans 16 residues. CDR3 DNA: TGTGCCAGCAGCCTCTTTCTGATGGACAGGGTCCACGAGCAGTACTTC. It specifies CASSLFLMDRVHEQYF.

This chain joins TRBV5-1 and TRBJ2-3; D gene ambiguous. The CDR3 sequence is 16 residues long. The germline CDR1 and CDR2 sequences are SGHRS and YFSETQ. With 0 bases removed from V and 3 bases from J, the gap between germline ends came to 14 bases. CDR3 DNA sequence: TGCGCCAGCAGCTTGGAAGGGTGGGTTACTACAGATACGCAGTATTTT. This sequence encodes CASSLEGWVTTDTQYF. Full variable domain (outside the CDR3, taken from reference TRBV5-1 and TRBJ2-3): KAGVTQTPRYLIKTRGQQVTLSCSPISGHRSVSWYQQTPGQGLQFLFEYFSETQRNKGNFPGRFSGRQFSNSRSEMNVSTLELGDSALYLCASSLEGWVTTDTQYFGPGTRLTVL.

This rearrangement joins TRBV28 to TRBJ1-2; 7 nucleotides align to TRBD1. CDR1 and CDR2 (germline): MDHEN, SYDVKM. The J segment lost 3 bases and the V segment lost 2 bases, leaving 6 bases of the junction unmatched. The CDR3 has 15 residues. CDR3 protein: CASSLPFTGDYGYTF. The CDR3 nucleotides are TGTGCCAGCAGTTTACCATTCACAGGGGACTATGGCTACACCTTC.